The 25 T cell receptor beta chains given below trace back to one sample, sequenced in a study of cytomegalovirus exposure and HLA in healthy donors. The PCR had 60 Vbeta and 13 Jbeta primers. Libraries were prepared by immunoSEQ multiplex PCR; TCRdb keeps only in-frame clonotypes and omits some of them. This table has approximately 190,000 clones, approximately 78% appearing once. The specimen was PBMCs. The receptors come from a woman aged 25 to 39 in good health and CMV-seropositive.

The chain joins TRBV6-5 to TRBJ1-2; 8 nucleotides agree with TRBD1. This CDR3 spans 14 amino acids. Germline V gene lookup returns CDR1 MNHEY and CDR2 SVGAGI. Trimming at V came to 7 bases and at J to 7 bases, leaving 11 bases not matched to a gene. The CDR3 DNA sequence: TGTGCCAGCACCGAAAATCAGGGGGCGGGTGGCTACACCTTC. Its protein is CASTENQGAGGYTF.

The chain links TRBV29-1 to TRBJ2-2, with 8 bases that match TRBD1. The CDR3 loop spans 12 amino acids. The ends lost 7 bases at V and 6 bases at J; junction bases unmatched: 4. CDR1 is SQVTM and CDR2 is ANQGSEA in the germline V gene. CDR3 sequence (DNA): TGCAGCGGGGGACAGGCCCCCGGGGAGCTGTTTTTT. The encoded protein is CSGGQAPGELFF.

This rearrangement joins TRBV2 to TRBJ1-3; 7 nucleotides line up with TRBD1. Germline trimming cut 7 bases from V and 0 bases from J; bases unmatched to any gene: 6. The length of the CDR3 is 15 residues. CDR1 and CDR2 from the germline V gene are SNHLY and FYNNEI. In DNA form, the CDR3 reads TGTGCCAGCACCGAGACAGGGCTCTCTGGAAACACCATATATTTT. Its protein product is CASTETGLSGNTIYF.

The CDR3, as DNA: TGTGCCAGTAGGATTTCAGGGACAACTAATGAAAAACTGTTTTTT. It translates to CASRISGTTNEKLFF. This chain uses TRBV19 with TRBJ1-4, with D maybe TRBD1 (5 bases). The V end was cut by 6 bases, the J end by 0 bases, with 11 bases between. Germline V gene lookup returns CDR1 LNHDA and CDR2 SQIVND (reference sequence). The CDR3 is 15 amino acids.

V and J are TRBV7-8 and TRBJ2-7; D is undetermined. Deletions cut 6 bases from V and 6 bases from J, with 15 bases between. Looked up from germline, CDR1 is SGHVS and CDR2 is FQNEAQ. The CDR3 is made up of 13 amino acids. The CDR3 DNA follows: TGTGCCAGCAGTAAGCTTCTCACAGCCGAGCAGTACTTC. Its protein is CASSKLLTAEQYF.

The chain carries TRBV4-1 and TRBJ2-3; the match to TRBD2 covers 8 bases. The CDR3 sequence is 14 residues long. CDR1 and CDR2 (germline): MGHRA, YSYEKL. V gave up 6 bases and J gave up 3 bases; unmatched junction bases: 5. The CDR3 reads CASSQGLGTDTQYF. In DNA form, the CDR3 reads TGCGCCAGCAGTCAGGGACTAGGGACAGATACGCAGTATTTT.

The genes are TRBV10-1 and TRBJ1-2; 9 bases line up with TRBD1. CDR1 is WNHNN and CDR2 is SYGVQD in the germline V gene (reference sequence). The CDR3 is 14 residues long. V shed 2 bases, J shed 4 bases, and the junction held 2 bases outside the gene matches. In nucleotides, the CDR3 is TGCGCCAGCAGTGAGGGACAGGGGCTCTATGGCTACACCTTC. It is translated as CASSEGQGLYGYTF.

The chain joins TRBV4-2 to TRBJ2-5; 8 bases are a match to TRBD2. Germline V gives CDR1 LGHNA, CDR2 YNFKEQ. The trim removed 4 bases at V and 5 bases at J, leaving 9 bases unmatched. The CDR3 has 15 residues. CDR3 sequence (DNA): TGTGCCAGCAGCCCGCGGCGGGGGGTAGCGGAGACCCAGTACTTC. It codes for CASSPRRGVAETQYF.

J is TRBJ1-2 and V is TRBV9; D is perhaps TRBD1 (5 bases). Trimming pared 0 bases from V and 7 bases from J, leaving 16 bases between. Germline V gene sequence: CDR1 SGDLS, CDR2 YYNGEE. This CDR3 contains 15 residues. The CDR3 coding sequence is TGTGCCAGCAGCGTAGGTGTTTGGGGGGAAGCTGGCTACACCTTC. Translated: CASSVGVWGEAGYTF.

The chain has TRBV7-8 and TRBJ1-3, with 8 bases that match TRBD1. The CDR3 has 16 amino acids. The V gene's germline CDR1 is SGHVS and CDR2 FQNEAQ. Trimming took 2 bases from V and 8 from J; bases not matched to a gene: 11. CDR3 sequence (DNA): TGTGCCAGCAGCTTAAACGCAGGGGGCGCGGTTCACACCATATATTTT. Its protein is CASSLNAGGAVHTIYF.

The gene calls are TRBV6-5 and TRBJ2-2; 8 bases fit TRBD1. The CDR3 loop spans 15 amino acids. V dropped 6 bases and J dropped 1; count of bases not matched to a gene: 4. Germline V lookup: CDR1 MNHEY, CDR2 SVGAGI. The CDR3 here is CASSLTGGNTGELFF. The DNA of the CDR3 is TGTGCCAGCAGCCTCACAGGGGGGAACACCGGGGAGCTGTTTTTT.

V is TRBV11-2 and J is TRBJ2-7, with a weak D call TRBD1 (5 bases). Trimming left V 5 bases short and J 0 bases short, with 11 bases between. The CDR3 covers 14 residues. Germline lookup yields CDR1 SGHAT and CDR2 FQNNGV. CDR3 in DNA: TGTGCCAGCAGCCTCGACAGAAGCTCCTACGAGCAGTACTTC. It translates to CASSLDRSSYEQYF.

The chain is built from TRBV7-2 and TRBJ2-5; TRBD1 is a possible D gene (5 bases). Germline V lookup: CDR1 SGHTA, CDR2 FQGNSA. The V and J ends lost 5 bases and 3 bases respectively, with 13 bases between them. CDR3 size: 14 residues. The CDR3 reads CASSKRQLEETQYF. CDR3 bases: TGTGCCAGCAGCAAACGACAGCTTGAAGAGACCCAGTACTTC. Supplemented by reference TRBV7-2 and TRBJ2-5, the full variable domain reads GAGVSQSPSNKVTEKGKDVELRCDPISGHTALYWYRQSLGQGLEFLIYFQGNSAPDKSGLPSDRFSAERTGGSVSTLTIQRTQQEDSAVYLCASSKRQLEETQYFGPGTRLLVL.

This chain connects TRBV15 to TRBJ2-5; 8 nucleotides align to TRBD1. V lost 0 bases, J lost 5 bases, and 8 bases stayed unmatched. This CDR3 is built from 16 residues. Germline assignment: CDR1 LNHNV and CDR2 YYDKDF (reference sequence). The CDR3 sequence is CATSRDSTGGDETQYF. Written as DNA, the CDR3 is TGTGCCACCAGCAGAGATTCCACAGGGGGTGACGAGACCCAGTACTTC. The variable domain in full, with the rest retrieved from reference TRBV15 and TRBJ2-5, is DAMVIQNPRYQVTQFGKPVTLSCSQTLNHNVMYWYQQKSSQAPKLLFHYYDKDFNNEADTPDNFQSRRPNTSFCFLDIRSPGLGDTAMYLCATSRDSTGGDETQYFGPGTRLLVL.

This rearrangement joins TRBV5-8 to TRBJ2-5; TRBD1 matches 9 bases. V dropped 5 bases and J dropped 2; count of bases not matched to a gene: 10. Germline-derived CDR1 and CDR2 are SGHTS and YDEGEE. The CDR3 extends over 16 amino acids. CDR3 sequence: CASRGQGFKFQETQYF. The CDR3 DNA is TGTGCCAGCAGGGGACAGGGATTCAAATTTCAAGAGACCCAGTACTTC.

The chain employs TRBV27 and TRBJ2-7, with TRBD2 matching 7 bases. The V segment lost 6 bases and the J segment 0 bases; nucleotides outside the gene matches: 8. Germline V gives CDR1 MNHEY, CDR2 SMNVEV (reference sequence). The CDR3 runs 15 residues. In DNA, the CDR3 is TGTGCCAGCAGCCGGGACTATAGTAGCTCCTACGAGCAGTACTTC. This gives the protein CASSRDYSSSYEQYF.

The chain employs TRBV28 and TRBJ2-3, with unresolved D. Trimming took off 6 bases at V and 2 bases at J, with 12 bases between the two ends. This CDR3 region has 14 residues. The V gene's germline CDR1 is MDHEN and CDR2 SYDVKM. CDR3 loop: CASRLGLNTDTQYF. CDR3 DNA sequence: TGTGCCAGCAGACTTGGGCTCAACACAGATACGCAGTATTTT.

The DNA of the CDR3 is TGTGCCTGGACCCGGGACAGGGGGCCTTTTGGCTACAATGAGCAGTTCTTC. Its protein product is CAWTRDRGPFGYNEQFF. The chain recombines TRBV30 with TRBJ2-1; TRBD1 agrees at 12 bases. This CDR3 is built from 17 residues. Germline trimming cut 4 bases from V and 3 bases from J; bases unmatched to any gene: 10. The V gene's germline CDR1 is GTSNPN and CDR2 SVGIG (reference sequence).

V is TRBV28 and J is TRBJ1-4; 10 bases agree with TRBD1. V lost 6 bases to trimming and J lost 7 bases; unmatched junction nucleotides: 5. This CDR3 has 14 residues. Germline-derived CDR1 and CDR2 are MDHEN and SYDVKM. The chain's CDR3 is CASRDRGEGEKLFF. The CDR3 DNA sequence: TGTGCCAGCAGGGACAGGGGGGAGGGTGAAAAACTGTTTTTT.

The chain joins TRBV6-5 to TRBJ1-4; D is perhaps TRBD1 (5 bases). The CDR3 is 16 residues long. Germline V lookup: CDR1 MNHEY, CDR2 SVGAGI. V dropped 2 bases and J dropped 5 bases, with 15 bases sitting between them. The CDR3, as DNA: TGTGCCAGCAGTTACGAAGTGTCAGGGAGGAATGAAAAACTGTTTTTT. Its translation: CASSYEVSGRNEKLFF.

This chain connects TRBV6-1 to TRBJ2-2, with 7 nucleotides matching TRBD2. The trim removed 4 bases at V and 4 bases at J, leaving 9 bases unmatched. This CDR3 is built from 16 residues. Germline CDR1 MNHNS, CDR2 SASEGT. CDR3 in DNA: TGTGCCAGCAGTGCCCCTGGGACGGGGGGCACCGGGGAGCTGTTTTTT. Encoded protein: CASSAPGTGGTGELFF.

The rearrangement uses TRBV30 and TRBJ2-3, with TRBD2 matching over 9 bases. Per the germline V gene, CDR1 is GTSNPN and CDR2 is SVGIG (reference sequence). The CDR3 length is 16 residues. Trimming cost V 2 bases and J 0 bases; bases outside gene matches: 6. The CDR3 DNA sequence: TGTGCCTGGAGTCCTTATAGCGGGGGCAGCACAGATACGCAGTATTTT. Protein sequence: CAWSPYSGGSTDTQYF.

This clone was observed a handful of times. The rearrangement joins TRBV7-2 to TRBJ2-7; the match to TRBD2 covers 11 bases. The V gene's germline CDR1 is SGHTA and CDR2 FQGNSA. This CDR3 region has 15 residues. V shed 4 bases, J shed 4 bases, and the junction held 6 bases outside the gene matches. CDR3 in amino acids: CASSSPASGRYEQYF. DNA for the CDR3: TGTGCCAGCAGCTCCCCGGCTAGCGGGAGGTACGAGCAGTACTTC.

This chain uses TRBV4-2 with TRBJ1-1; TRBD1 might be the D (5 bases). The V end was cut by 1 base, the J end by 3 bases, with 12 bases between. This CDR3 contains 15 residues. Germline V gives CDR1 LGHNA, CDR2 YNFKEQ. CDR3 in amino acids: CASSQGAREDTEAFF. The CDR3 DNA reads as TGTGCCAGCAGCCAAGGAGCCAGGGAGGACACTGAAGCTTTCTTT.

V usage is TRBV7-3 and J usage is TRBJ2-5, with D tentatively TRBD2 (6 bases). V lost 2 bases to trimming and J lost 4 bases, with 14 bases between them. The CDR3 sequence is 15 residues long. Looked up from germline, CDR1 is SGHTA and CDR2 is FQGTGA. The CDR3: CASSLFGGAGETQYF. DNA of the CDR3: TGTGCCAGCAGCTTATTTGGCGGGGCTGGAGAGACCCAGTACTTC.